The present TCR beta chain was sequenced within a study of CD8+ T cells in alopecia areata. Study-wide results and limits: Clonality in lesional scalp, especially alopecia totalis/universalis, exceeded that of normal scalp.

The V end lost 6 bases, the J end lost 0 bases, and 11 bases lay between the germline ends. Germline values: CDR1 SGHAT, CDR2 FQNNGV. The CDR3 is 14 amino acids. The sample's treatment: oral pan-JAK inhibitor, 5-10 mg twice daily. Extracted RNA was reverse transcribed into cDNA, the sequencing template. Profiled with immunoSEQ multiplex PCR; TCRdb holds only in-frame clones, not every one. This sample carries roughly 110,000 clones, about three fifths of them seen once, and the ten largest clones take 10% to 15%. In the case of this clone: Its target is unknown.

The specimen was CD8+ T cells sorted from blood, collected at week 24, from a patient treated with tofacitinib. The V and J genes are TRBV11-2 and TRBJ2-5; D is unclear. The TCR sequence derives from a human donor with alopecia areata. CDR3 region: CASSPPRYQETQYF. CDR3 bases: TGTGCCAGCAGTCCCCCTAGGTACCAAGAGACCCAGTACTTC. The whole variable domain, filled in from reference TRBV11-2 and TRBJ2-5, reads EAGVAQSPRYKIIEKRQSVAFWCNPISGHATLYWYQQILGQGPKLLIQFQNNGVVDDSQLPKDRFSAERLKGVDSTLKIQPAKLEDSAVYLCASSPPRYQETQYFGPGTRLLVL.